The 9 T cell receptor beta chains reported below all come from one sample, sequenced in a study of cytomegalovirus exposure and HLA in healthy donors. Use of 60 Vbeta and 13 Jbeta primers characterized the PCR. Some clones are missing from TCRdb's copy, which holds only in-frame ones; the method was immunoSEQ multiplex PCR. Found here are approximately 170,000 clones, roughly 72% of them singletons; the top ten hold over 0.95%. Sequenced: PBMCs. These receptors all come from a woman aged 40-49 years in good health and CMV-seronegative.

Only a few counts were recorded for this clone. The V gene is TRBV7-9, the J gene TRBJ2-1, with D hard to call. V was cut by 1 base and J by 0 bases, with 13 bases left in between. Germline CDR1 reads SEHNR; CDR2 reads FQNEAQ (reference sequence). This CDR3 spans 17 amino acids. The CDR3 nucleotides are TGTGCCAGCAGCTTAGACCTAGGCGGTAGCTCCTACAATGAGCAGTTCTTC. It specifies CASSLDLGGSSYNEQFF.

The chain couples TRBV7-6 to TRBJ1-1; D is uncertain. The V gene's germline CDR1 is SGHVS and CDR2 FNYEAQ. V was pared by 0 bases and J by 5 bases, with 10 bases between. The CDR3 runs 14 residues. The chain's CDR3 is CASSLAAGNTEAFF. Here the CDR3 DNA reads TGTGCCAGCAGCTTAGCCGCAGGAAATACTGAAGCTTTCTTT.

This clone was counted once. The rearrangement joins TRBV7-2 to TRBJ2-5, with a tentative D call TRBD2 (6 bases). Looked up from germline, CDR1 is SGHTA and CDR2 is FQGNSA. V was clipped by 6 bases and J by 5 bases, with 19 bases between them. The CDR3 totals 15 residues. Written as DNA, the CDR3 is TGTGCCAGCAGTCTGGGCGGGGCCTCTGAGGAGACCCAGTACTTC. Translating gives CASSLGGASEETQYF.

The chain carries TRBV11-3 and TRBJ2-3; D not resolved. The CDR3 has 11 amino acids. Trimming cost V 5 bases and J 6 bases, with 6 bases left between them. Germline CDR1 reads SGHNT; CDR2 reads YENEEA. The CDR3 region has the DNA TGTGCCAGCAGCATCCTGGATACGCAGTATTTT. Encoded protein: CASSILDTQYF.

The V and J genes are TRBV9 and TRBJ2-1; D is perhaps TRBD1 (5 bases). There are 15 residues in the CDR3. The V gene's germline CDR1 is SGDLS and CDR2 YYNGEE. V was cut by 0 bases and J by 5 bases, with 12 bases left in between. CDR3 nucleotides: TGTGCCAGCAGCGTAGAGGGTTTAGGGGACAATGAGCAGTTCTTC. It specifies CASSVEGLGDNEQFF. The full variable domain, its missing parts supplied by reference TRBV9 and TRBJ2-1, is DSGVTQTPKHLITATGQRVTLRCSPRSGDLSVYWYQQSLDQGLQFLIQYYNGEERAKGNILERFSAQQFPDLHSELNLSSLELGDSALYFCASSVEGLGDNEQFFGPGTRLTVL.

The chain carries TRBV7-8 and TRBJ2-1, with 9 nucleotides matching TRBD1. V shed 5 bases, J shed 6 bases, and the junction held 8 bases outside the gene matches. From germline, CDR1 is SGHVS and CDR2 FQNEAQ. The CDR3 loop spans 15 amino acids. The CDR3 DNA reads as TGTGCCAGCAGCCCGACCGGGACAGGGTCCAATGAGCAGTTCTTC. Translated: CASSPTGTGSNEQFF.

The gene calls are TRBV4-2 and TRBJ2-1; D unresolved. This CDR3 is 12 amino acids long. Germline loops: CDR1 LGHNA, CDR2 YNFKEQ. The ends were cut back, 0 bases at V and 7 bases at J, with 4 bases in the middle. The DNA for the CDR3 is TGTGCCAGCAGCCAAGATGAGAATGAGCAGTTCTTC. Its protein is CASSQDENEQFF.

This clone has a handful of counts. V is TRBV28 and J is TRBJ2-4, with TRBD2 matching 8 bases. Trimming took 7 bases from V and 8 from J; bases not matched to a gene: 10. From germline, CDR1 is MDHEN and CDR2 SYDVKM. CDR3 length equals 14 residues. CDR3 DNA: TGTGCCAGCATTCCAGCGGGAGAAGGGGACATTCAGTACTTC. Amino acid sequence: CASIPAGEGDIQYF.

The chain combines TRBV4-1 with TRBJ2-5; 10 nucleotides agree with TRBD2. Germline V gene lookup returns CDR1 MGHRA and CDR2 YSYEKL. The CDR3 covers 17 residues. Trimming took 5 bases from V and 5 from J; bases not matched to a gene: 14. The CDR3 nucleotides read TGCGCCAGCAGCTCGACTAGCGGGTCCCTTCAGTGGGAGACCCAGTACTTC. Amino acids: CASSSTSGSLQWETQYF.